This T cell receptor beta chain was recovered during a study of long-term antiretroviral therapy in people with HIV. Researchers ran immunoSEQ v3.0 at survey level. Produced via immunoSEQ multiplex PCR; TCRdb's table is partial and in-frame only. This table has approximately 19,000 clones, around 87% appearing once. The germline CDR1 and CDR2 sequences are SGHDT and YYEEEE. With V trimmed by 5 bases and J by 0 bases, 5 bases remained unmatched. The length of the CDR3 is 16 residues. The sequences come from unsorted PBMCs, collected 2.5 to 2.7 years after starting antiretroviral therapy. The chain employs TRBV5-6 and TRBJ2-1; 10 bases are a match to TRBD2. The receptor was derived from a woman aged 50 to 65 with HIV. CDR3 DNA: TGTGCCAGCAGATCTCTAGCGGGAGACTCCTACAATGAGCAGTTCTTC. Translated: CASRSLAGDSYNEQFF. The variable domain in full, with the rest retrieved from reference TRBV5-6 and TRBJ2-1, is DAGVTQSPTHLIKTRGQQVTLRCSPKSGHDTVSWYQQALGQGPQFIFQYYEEEERQRGNFPDRFSGHQFPNYSSELNVNALLLGDSALYLCASRSLAGDSYNEQFFGPGTRLTVL.